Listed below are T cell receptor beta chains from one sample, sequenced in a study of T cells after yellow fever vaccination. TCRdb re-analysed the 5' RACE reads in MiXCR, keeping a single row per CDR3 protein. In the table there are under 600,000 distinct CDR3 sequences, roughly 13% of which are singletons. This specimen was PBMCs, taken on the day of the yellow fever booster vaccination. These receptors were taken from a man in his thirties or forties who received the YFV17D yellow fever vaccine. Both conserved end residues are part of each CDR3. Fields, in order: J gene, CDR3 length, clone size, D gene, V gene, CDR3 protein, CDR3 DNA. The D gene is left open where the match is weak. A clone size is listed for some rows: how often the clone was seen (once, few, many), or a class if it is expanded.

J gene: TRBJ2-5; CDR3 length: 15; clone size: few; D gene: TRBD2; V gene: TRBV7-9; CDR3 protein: CASSRGTSGQETQYF; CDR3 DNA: TGTGCCAGCAGCCGAGGGACTAGCGGGCAAGAGACCCAGTACTTC
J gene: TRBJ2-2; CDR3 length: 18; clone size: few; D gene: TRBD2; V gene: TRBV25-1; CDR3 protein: CASSGTSGSGTRTGELFF; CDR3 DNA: TGTGCCAGCAGTGGGACTAGCGGGAGCGGAACGAGGACCGGGGAGCTGTTTTTT
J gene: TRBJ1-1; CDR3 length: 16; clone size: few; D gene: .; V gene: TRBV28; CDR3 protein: CASSLRQGGFGSEAFF; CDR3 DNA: TGTGCCAGCAGTTTACGCCAGGGAGGTTTTGGTAGTGAAGCTTTCTTT
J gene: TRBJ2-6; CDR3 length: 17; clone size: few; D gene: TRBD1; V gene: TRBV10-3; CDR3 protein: CAISAKRQGPGANVLTF; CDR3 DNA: TGTGCCATCAGCGCCAAAAGACAGGGCCCTGGGGCCAACGTCCTGACTTTC
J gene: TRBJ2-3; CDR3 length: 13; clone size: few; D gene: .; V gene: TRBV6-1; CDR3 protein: CASSLRDTNTQYF; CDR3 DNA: TGTGCCAGCAGCCTCAGGGATACAAATACGCAGTATTTT
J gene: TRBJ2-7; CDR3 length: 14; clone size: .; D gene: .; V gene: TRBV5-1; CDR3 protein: CASSLSSVNYEQYF; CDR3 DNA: TGCGCCAGCAGCCTCTCTAGCGTAAACTACGAGCAGTACTTC
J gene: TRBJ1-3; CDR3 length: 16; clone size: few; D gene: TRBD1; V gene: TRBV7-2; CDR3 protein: CASSLTGGLSGNTIYF; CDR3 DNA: TGTGCCAGCAGCTTGACAGGGGGCCTGTCTGGAAACACCATATATTTT
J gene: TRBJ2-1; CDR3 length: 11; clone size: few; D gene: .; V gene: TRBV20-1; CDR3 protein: CSASPHAEQFF; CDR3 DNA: TGCAGTGCTAGTCCCCACGCCGAGCAGTTCTTC
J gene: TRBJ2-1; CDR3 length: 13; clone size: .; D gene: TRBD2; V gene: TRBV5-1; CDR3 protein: CASSLGSGSEQFF; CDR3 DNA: TGCGCCAGCAGCTTGGGGAGCGGGAGTGAGCAGTTCTTC
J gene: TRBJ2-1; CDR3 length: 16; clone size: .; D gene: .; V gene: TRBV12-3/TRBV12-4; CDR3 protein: CASSFIGGSSYNEQFF; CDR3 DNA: TGTGCCAGCAGTTTCATAGGCGGAAGCTCCTACAATGAGCAGTTCTTC
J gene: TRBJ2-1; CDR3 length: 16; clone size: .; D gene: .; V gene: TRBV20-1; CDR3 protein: CSAPVRGGLSYNEQFF; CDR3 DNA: TGCAGTGCTCCGGTCAGAGGGGGTTTATCCTACAATGAGCAGTTCTTC
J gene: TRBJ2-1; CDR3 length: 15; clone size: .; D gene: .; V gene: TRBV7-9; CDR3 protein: CANELRGGAYNEQFF; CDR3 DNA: TGTGCCAACGAGCTAAGAGGTGGAGCCTACAATGAGCAGTTCTTC